This TCR beta chain was sequenced for a study of T cell clonality in common variable immunodeficiency. A word on this clone: The read stops 3 residues short of the end of the CDR3; the missing end is completed from the germline J gene.

CDR1 KGHSY and CDR2 FQNENV come from the germline V gene. J gave up 1 base and V 3 bases, and 5 bases lay outside the gene matches. The CDR3 spans 16 residues. Profiled with immunoSEQ multiplex PCR; TCRdb holds only in-frame clones, not every one. The sample contains around 55,000 clones, none of them singletons. This TCR was recovered from a person aged 18 to 75 in good health. The chain employs TRBV16 and TRBJ2-2; 7 bases are a match to TRBD2. The sequenced sample was peripheral blood mononuclear cells. CDR3 DNA (partial): TGTGCCAGCAGCCACTTCCGGGGGGTGAACACCGGGGAG. Translated: CASSHFRGVNTGE. The whole CDR3 protein reads CASSHFRGVNTGELFF.